This T cell receptor (beta chain) was captured in a study of control samples from healthy donors and cancer patients. The V gene's germline CDR1 is SGHRS and CDR2 YFSETQ. This CDR3 comprises 15 residues. About this clone itself: At one boundary the junction diverges from the germline segment, which might be a read error.

Only in-frame clones appear in the TCRdb table, and some are missing; sequencing was by immunoSEQ multiplex PCR. In the table there are 200,000 to 250,000 clones, roughly 94% of which are singletons. The V and J genes are TRBV5-1 and TRBJ1-4; perhaps TRBD1 as D (6 bases). The TCR comes from a man aged 50-59 years in good health. Sequencing used blood. The chain's CDR3 is CTSSPGTPTNEKLFF. The CDR3, as DNA: TGCACCAGCAGCCCGGGGACACCAACTAATGAAAAGCTGTTTTTT.